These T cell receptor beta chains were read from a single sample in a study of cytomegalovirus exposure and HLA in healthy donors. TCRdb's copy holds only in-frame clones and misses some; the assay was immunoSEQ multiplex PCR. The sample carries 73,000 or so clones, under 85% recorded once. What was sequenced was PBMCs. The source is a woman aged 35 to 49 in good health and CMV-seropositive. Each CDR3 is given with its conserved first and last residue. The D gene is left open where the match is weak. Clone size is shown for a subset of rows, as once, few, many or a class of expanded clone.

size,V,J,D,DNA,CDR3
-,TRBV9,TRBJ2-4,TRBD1,TGTGCCAGCAGTCCTAAGGTAGGGGGCGCGACCAAAAACATTCAGTACTTC,CASSPKVGGATKNIQYF
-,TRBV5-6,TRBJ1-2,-,TGTGCCAGCAGCCTCCCAGGTAACAACTATGGCTACACCTTC,CASSLPGNNYGYTF
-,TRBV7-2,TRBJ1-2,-,TGTGCCAGCAGCTTATACTCGCCCACAGGGTACGGCTACACCTTC,CASSLYSPTGYGYTF
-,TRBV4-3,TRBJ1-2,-,TGCGCCAGCAGCCAAGATCAAGGGACAAGTCATGATGGCTACACCTTC,CASSQDQGTSHDGYTF
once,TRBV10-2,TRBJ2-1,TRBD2,TGCGCCAGCAGTGAGTTCGGCACTCGGACGGGAGGTGGTGAGCAGTTCTTC,CASSEFGTRTGGGEQFF
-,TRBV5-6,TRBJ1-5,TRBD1,TGTGCCAGCAGCTTAGGTACAGGGGAATTGTGGAGCAATCAGCCCCAGCATTTT,CASSLGTGELWSNQPQHF
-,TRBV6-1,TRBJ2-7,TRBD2,TGTGCCAGCAGTGAAACTAGCGGGACCTTCTACGAGCAGTACTTC,CASSETSGTFYEQYF
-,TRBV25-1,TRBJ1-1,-,TGTGCCAGCAGTGGGTACACAGAGAAGAACACTGAAGCTTTCTTT,CASSGYTEKNTEAFF
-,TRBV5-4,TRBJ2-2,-,TGTGCCAGCAGAACCGGGAGCGGTACCGGGGAGCTGTTTTTT,CASRTGSGTGELFF
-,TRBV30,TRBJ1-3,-,TGTGCCTGGAGTGTGATGGCCTCTGGAAACACCATATATTTT,CAWSVMASGNTIYF
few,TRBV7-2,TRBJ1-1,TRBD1,TGTGCCAGCAGCTTTGGACAGGGGGCATTCGGAGCTTTCTTT,CASSFGQGAFGAFF
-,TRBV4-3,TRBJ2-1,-,TGCGCCAGCAGCCAATCCGGGGGTTACAATGAGCAGTTCTTC,CASSQSGGYNEQFF
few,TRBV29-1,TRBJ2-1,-,-,CSVAGTVLRDEQFF
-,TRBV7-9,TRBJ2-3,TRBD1,TGTGCCAGCAGCGCCAGACTAAGGGGGCGCGATACAGATACGCAGTATTTT,CASSARLRGRDTDTQYF
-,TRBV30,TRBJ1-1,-,TGTGCCTGGAGACATCCAAACCTCGCTTGGAACACTGAAGCTTTCTTT,CAWRHPNLAWNTEAFF